Many counts were recorded for the clone carrying this TCR beta chain. The target antigen is unknown. The V segment lost 4 bases and the J segment 8 bases; nucleotides outside the gene matches: 2. Germline CDR1 is SQVTM and CDR2 is ANQGSEA. This CDR3 spans 12 amino acids. These data belong to a study of T cells after yellow fever vaccination. Study-wide results and caveats: At around 96% for CD4 and roughly 87% for CD8, most primary-vaccination clones showed up again after the booster.

In making TCR cDNA, 5'RACE template switching added a universal primer site and UMIs to it. TCRdb re-analysed the 5' RACE reads in MiXCR, keeping a single row per CDR3 protein. This sample carries 60,000 to 85,000 distinct CDR3 sequences, approximately 6.1% of them seen once, and the ten largest clones take 30% to 45%. The sequence was collected from a man aged 18 to 29 who received the YFV17D yellow fever vaccine. This specimen consisted of CD8+ T cells sorted from PBMCs, obtained roughly 45 days after the first yellow fever vaccination. The chain recombines TRBV29-1 with TRBJ1-4, with 9 bases lining up with TRBD1. CDR3 in DNA: TGCAGCGTTGGACAGGGGGGAGAAAAACTGTTTTTT. Protein: CSVGQGGEKLFF.